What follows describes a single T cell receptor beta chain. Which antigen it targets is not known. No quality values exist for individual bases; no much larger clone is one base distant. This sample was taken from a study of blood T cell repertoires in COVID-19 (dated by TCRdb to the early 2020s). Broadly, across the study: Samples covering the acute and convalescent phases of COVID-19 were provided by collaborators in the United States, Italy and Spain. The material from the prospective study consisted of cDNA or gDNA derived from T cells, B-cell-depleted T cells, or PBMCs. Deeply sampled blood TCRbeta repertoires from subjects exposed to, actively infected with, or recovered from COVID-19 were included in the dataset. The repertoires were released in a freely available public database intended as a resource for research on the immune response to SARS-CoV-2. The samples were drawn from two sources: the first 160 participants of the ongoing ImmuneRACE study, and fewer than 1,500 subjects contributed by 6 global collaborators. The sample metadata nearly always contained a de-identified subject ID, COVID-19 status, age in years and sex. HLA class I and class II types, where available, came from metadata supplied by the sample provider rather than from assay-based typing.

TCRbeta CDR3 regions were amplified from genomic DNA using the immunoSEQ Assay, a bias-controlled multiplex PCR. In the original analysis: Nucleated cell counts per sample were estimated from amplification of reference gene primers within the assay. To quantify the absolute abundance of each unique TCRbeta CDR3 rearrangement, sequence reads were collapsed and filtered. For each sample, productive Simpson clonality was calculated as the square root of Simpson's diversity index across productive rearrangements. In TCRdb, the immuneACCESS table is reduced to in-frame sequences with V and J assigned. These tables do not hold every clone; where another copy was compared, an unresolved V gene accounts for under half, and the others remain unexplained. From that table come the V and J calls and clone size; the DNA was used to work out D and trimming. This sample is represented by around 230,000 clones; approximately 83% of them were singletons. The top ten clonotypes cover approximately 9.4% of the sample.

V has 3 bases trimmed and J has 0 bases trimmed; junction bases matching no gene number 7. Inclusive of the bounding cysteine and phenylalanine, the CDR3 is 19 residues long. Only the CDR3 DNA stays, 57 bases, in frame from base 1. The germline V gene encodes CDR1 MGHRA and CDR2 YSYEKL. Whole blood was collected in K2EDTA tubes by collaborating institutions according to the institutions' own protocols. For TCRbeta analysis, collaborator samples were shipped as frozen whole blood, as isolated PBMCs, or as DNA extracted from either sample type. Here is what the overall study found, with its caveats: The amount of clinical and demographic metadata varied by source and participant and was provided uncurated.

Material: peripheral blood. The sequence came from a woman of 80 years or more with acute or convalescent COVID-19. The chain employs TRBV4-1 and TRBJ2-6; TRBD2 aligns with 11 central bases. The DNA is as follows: TGCGCCAGCAGCCAGGTGATAGCGGGGGGGATCTCTGGGGCCAACGTCCTGACTTTC. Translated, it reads CASSQVIAGGISGANVLTF.